This entry describes one T cell receptor (beta chain). V was pared by 7 bases and J by 0 bases, with 18 bases of the junction left unmatched. The germline V gene encodes CDR1 SNHLY and CDR2 FYNNEI. The CDR3 loop spans 20 amino acids. The sample comes from a study of shared T cell receptors in the human thymus. Repertoires were generated with immunoSEQ multiplex PCR, while TCRdb's copy carries only in-frame clones and drops some. This repertoire shows over 450,000 clones, around 78% found once; its top ten account for less than 0.015%. This sample also appeared in a second study, on human thymus T cells. That investigation notes: Resections from corrective heart surgery supplied the thymus tissue. Thymic TCR repertoires of unrelated people reportedly overlapped highly.

The receptor was isolated from a boy in the first two years of life with a congenital heart defect. The sequencing input was thymocytes. This chain links TRBV2 with TRBJ1-4, with TRBD1 matching 9 bases. The CDR3 DNA follows: TGTGCCAGCATCCCGCGGGGACAGGGACCAAATACTCCAACTAATGAAAAACTGTTTTTT. Its translation is CASIPRGQGPNTPTNEKLFF.